This TCR beta chain appears in the sequencing data of a study of T cell repertoires in cytomegalovirus infection. Study results and limitations: HLA-C-restricted CMV clonotypes gave the most frequent clonotype in two of eight donors. Summed frequency of public TCR beta families distinguished CMV carriers with the relevant HLA.

TCRdb re-derived calls from the reads in MiXCR, one entry per CDR3 protein. The sample records 350,000 to 450,000 distinct CDR3 sequences, about a sixth being singletons. The germline CDR1 and CDR2 sequences are DFQATT and SNEGSKA (reference sequence). The length of the CDR3 is 14 residues. V gave up 3 bases and J gave up 7 bases, with 19 bases separating them. This clonotype was counted only a few times. Its target is unknown. This rearrangement joins TRBV20-1 to TRBJ2-7; D is ambiguous. The sequence came from a human donor in good health (CMV status not recorded). Some clones in this sample may be carry-over from other donors' samples. Sequenced material: PBMCs. The CDR3 spells CSASLKQYSTEQYF. CDR3 DNA: TGCAGTGCTAGTTTAAAGCAATACTCAACGGAGCAGTACTTC.